The T cell receptor (beta chain) described here comes from a study of tumor-infiltrating lymphocytes in primary liver carcinoma. Overall study: Through surgical resection, the patients' primary liver carcinoma was treated. Subjects consisted of male and female patients aged 30 to 69 years. Study findings and constraints: Tumor-adjacent and tumor-blood pairs shared less of their repertoires than tumor region pairs shared.

A constant-region primer served to make TCR beta cDNA from about 530 ng total RNA. Construction of TCR beta libraries relied on three successive nested multiplex PCR rounds employing slightly modified ARM-PCR. A C-beta reverse primer was combined with TRBV1-TRBV30 forward primers in the first two PCR rounds, and each round had around 11 cycles. TCRdb re-derived calls from the multiplex PCR reads in MiXCR, one entry per CDR3 protein. The sample holds 310,000 or so distinct CDR3 sequences, around 60% seen once. In addition to blood RNA drawn from unsorted whole blood, germline DNA was extracted. Infection with HBV was chronic in patients; they were treatment-naive. Worth noting for this clonotype: The antigen is not known.

CDR3 length: 16 residues. In germline, CDR1 is SGHAT, CDR2 FQNNGV. J gave up 4 bases and V 3 bases, and 11 bases lay outside the gene matches. This chain uses TRBV11-2 with TRBJ2-7, with 8 bases aligning to TRBD2. This TCR was sampled from a man aged 35-49 years with primary liver carcinoma and hepatitis B virus infection. The sample consisted of peripheral blood. This chain's CDR3 is CASSFSGTSGKYEQYF. The CDR3, as DNA: TGTGCCAGCAGCTTTTCCGGCACTAGCGGAAAATACGAGCAGTACTTC.